These 31 T cell receptor beta chains originate from one sample sequenced in a study of CD8 T cells in Susac syndrome. RNA was extracted with the RNeasy kit, and a quantity of roughly 0.5 to 1 ug was reverse transcribed using random hexamers. TCRdb passed the immunoSEQ multiplex PCR reads through MiXCR, listing each CDR3 protein once. The sample consists of about 150,000 distinct CDR3 sequences, approximately 96% of them appearing once. The sequenced material came from CD4+ T cells from PBMCs. The receptors were sampled from a human donor with Susac syndrome.

This rearrangement joins TRBV7-2 to TRBJ2-1, with TRBD2 matching 13 bases. Trimming at V came to 5 bases and at J to 12 bases, leaving 10 bases not matched to a gene. Germline loops: CDR1 SGHTA, CDR2 FQGNSA. CDR3 length: 15 amino acids. Written as DNA, the CDR3 is TGTGCCAGCAGCCTTCCGGGACTAGCGGGGAGGGGGCAGTTCTTC. Its protein is CASSLPGLAGRGQFF.

This clonotype was seen a handful of times. The CDR3 nucleotides read TGTGCCAGCAGCACGGACGGGAACACTGAAGCTTTCTTT. It encodes CASSTDGNTEAFF. The rearrangement links TRBV7-9 to TRBJ1-1; D unresolved. CDR1 SEHNR and CDR2 FQNEAQ come from the germline V gene (reference sequence). This CDR3 region has 13 residues. Trimming cost V 5 bases and J 1 base, with 8 bases left between them.

The chain employs TRBV20-1 and TRBJ1-2, with TRBD1 matching over 7 bases. CDR1 is DFQATT and CDR2 is SNEGSKA in the germline V gene (reference sequence). V trimming: 6 bases; J trimming: 3 bases; junction bases outside the gene matches: 4. The CDR3 spans 12 residues. In DNA form, the CDR3 reads TGCAGTGCCAGGGGGACTGACTATGGCTACACCTTC. Translation gives CSARGTDYGYTF.

The gene calls are TRBV23-1 and TRBJ1-4, with 8 bases matching TRBD1. TRBV23-1 is reported as an ORF; its role is uncertain. This CDR3 is built from 15 residues. The J segment lost 7 bases and the V segment lost 4 bases, leaving 8 bases of the junction unmatched. The CDR3 DNA follows: TGCGCCAGCAGTCTAGGACAGGGCTTAAGTGAAAAACTGTTTTTT. It is translated as CASSLGQGLSEKLFF.

The gene calls are TRBV6-4 and TRBJ1-1; D remains unclear. This CDR3 comprises 13 residues. CDR1 is MRHNA, CDR2 SNTAGT, per germline. V dropped 4 bases and J dropped 2 bases, with 8 bases sitting between them. The CDR3 nucleotides read TGTGCCAGCAGTGTCGTCCCCAACACTGAAGCTTTCTTT. Translated, it gives CASSVVPNTEAFF.

The chain uses TRBV20-1 and TRBJ2-7, with D possibly TRBD2 on 6 matching bases. Germline CDR1 is DFQATT and CDR2 is SNEGSKA (reference sequence). Trimming took 1 base from V and 6 from J, leaving 10 bases between them. The CDR3 sequence is 12 residues long. In DNA, the CDR3 is TGCAGTGCTAGAGGGGGAGGCCTCGAGCAGTACTTC. Amino acid sequence: CSARGGGLEQYF.

The chain recombines TRBV23-1 with TRBJ1-2; TRBD1 matches at 11 bases. TRBV23-1 is an open reading frame whose function is uncertain. V lost 11 bases to trimming and J lost 2 bases; unmatched junction nucleotides: 4. This CDR3 has 13 amino acids. This chain's CDR3 is CAWTGGANYGYTF. The DNA for the CDR3 is TGCGCCTGGACAGGGGGCGCCAACTATGGCTACACCTTC.

The rearrangement joins TRBV11-2 to TRBJ2-1; D gene unclear. Germline CDR1 reads SGHAT; CDR2 reads FQNNGV. Trimming took off 3 bases at V and 6 bases at J, with 12 bases between the two ends. The CDR3 loop spans 14 amino acids. The CDR3 protein is CASSFSLAGNEQFF. Here the CDR3 DNA reads TGTGCCAGCAGCTTCAGCTTAGCCGGCAATGAGCAGTTCTTC.

The chain uses TRBV14 and TRBJ2-1, with TRBD2 identical over 10 bases. Germline V lookup: CDR1 SGHDN, CDR2 FVKESK. The J segment lost 9 bases and the V segment lost 5 bases, leaving 13 bases of the junction unmatched. CDR3 length: 16 residues. This CDR3 reads CASSGLADWGGSEQFF. CDR3 coding DNA: TGTGCCAGCAGCGGACTAGCGGACTGGGGAGGGAGTGAGCAGTTCTTC. Full variable domain (outside the CDR3, taken from reference TRBV14 and TRBJ2-1): EAGVTQFPSHSVIEKGQTVTLRCDPISGHDNLYWYRRVMGKEIKFLLHFVKESKQDESGMPNNRFLAERTGGTYSTLKVQPAELEDSGVYFCASSGLADWGGSEQFFGPGTRLTVL.

The CDR3 DNA sequence: TGCAGTGCTAGAGATCGAAGGGATGAGCAGTTCTTC. This translates into CSARDRRDEQFF. V gene TRBV20-1 combines with J gene TRBJ2-1; D unresolved. Germline V gene sequence: CDR1 DFQATT, CDR2 SNEGSKA (reference sequence). The CDR3 is 12 amino acids. V gave up 0 bases and J gave up 8 bases, with 8 bases separating them.

This sequence joins TRBV4-2 and TRBJ2-2; D is perhaps TRBD2 (6 bases). V was clipped by 3 bases and J by 0 bases, with 11 bases between them. This CDR3 is 16 amino acids long. Per the germline V gene, CDR1 is LGHNA and CDR2 is YNFKEQ. CDR3 protein: CASSQRDSANTGELFF. DNA of the CDR3: TGTGCCAGCAGCCAGAGGGACTCCGCGAACACCGGGGAGCTGTTTTTT.

This chain links TRBV20-1 with TRBJ1-5, with 7 bases aligning to TRBD1. V shed 3 bases, J shed 3 bases, and the junction held 2 bases outside the gene matches. The CDR3 totals 13 residues. CDR1 DFQATT and CDR2 SNEGSKA come from the germline V gene (reference sequence). This CDR3 reads CSASGTANQPQHF. CDR3 DNA: TGCAGTGCTAGCGGGACAGCCAATCAGCCCCAGCATTTT.

The V gene is TRBV19, the J gene TRBJ2-3; 9 bases fit TRBD2. Germline V lookup: CDR1 LNHDA, CDR2 SQIVND (reference sequence). The J segment lost 4 bases and the V segment lost 5 bases, leaving 10 bases of the junction unmatched. The CDR3 sequence is 16 residues long. CDR3 sequence (DNA): TGTGCCAGTAGTCTGAGGCGGGGGGGCCTTGCAGATACGCAGTATTTT. This encodes CASSLRRGGLADTQYF.

J is TRBJ1-1 and V is TRBV3-1, with a tentative D call TRBD1 (5 bases). The CDR3 covers 14 residues. Germline values: CDR1 LGHDT, CDR2 YNNKEL (reference sequence). V lost 2 bases, J lost 4 bases, and 11 bases lay in between. CDR3 loop: CASSQTAGTTEAFF. CDR3 coding DNA: TGTGCCAGCAGCCAAACTGCAGGGACCACTGAAGCTTTCTTT.

This sequence joins TRBV20-1 and TRBJ1-5; D is unresolved. V lost 3 bases to trimming and J lost 10 bases, with 19 bases between them. Per germline, CDR1 DFQATT and CDR2 SNEGSKA (reference sequence). The length of the CDR3 is 14 residues. The CDR3 DNA reads TGCAGTGCTAGCCGCGGGCGGGCCCCTCGACCCCAGCATTTT. Amino acids: CSASRGRAPRPQHF.

The V and J genes are TRBV20-1 and TRBJ2-7; D possibly corresponds to TRBD1 (5 bases). V shed 0 bases and J shed 3 bases, with 15 bases lying between them. The germline gives CDR1 DFQATT, CDR2 SNEGSKA (reference sequence). The CDR3 length is 15 residues. CDR3 protein: CSARDLQGRFYEQYF. CDR3 nucleotide sequence: TGCAGTGCTAGAGATTTGCAGGGTCGCTTCTACGAGCAGTACTTC.

The gene calls are TRBV7-9 and TRBJ2-1, with TRBD2 identical over 14 bases. The V segment lost 4 bases and the J segment 10 bases; nucleotides outside the gene matches: 9. Germline CDR1 is SEHNR and CDR2 is FQNEAQ (reference sequence). This CDR3 has 16 residues. The CDR3 here is CASSSGLAGGIMEQFF. Written as DNA, the CDR3 is TGTGCCAGCAGCTCCGGACTAGCGGGAGGTATAATGGAGCAGTTCTTC.

The V gene is TRBV20-1, the J gene TRBJ2-5, with unresolved D. Germline V CDR1 and CDR2: DFQATT, SNEGSKA (reference sequence). The V end lost 7 bases, the J end lost 5 bases, and 17 bases lay between the germline ends. This CDR3 region has 13 residues. The CDR3 is CSVGRPGLETQYF. As DNA, the CDR3 is TGCAGTGTCGGTCGTCCCGGGTTGGAGACCCAGTACTTC.

This chain links TRBV6-6 with TRBJ1-4, with 7 bases that match TRBD1. The CDR3 runs 16 residues. CDR1 is MNHNY and CDR2 is SVGAGI in the germline V gene (reference sequence). J lost 3 bases, V lost 2 bases, and 6 bases had no gene match. The CDR3 sequence is CASSYRGGQPNEKLFF. CDR3 in DNA: TGTGCCAGCAGTTACAGGGGGGGACAGCCTAATGAAAAACTGTTTTTT.

This chain uses TRBV19 with TRBJ2-6; no clear D. Trimming left V 5 bases short and J 4 bases short, with 9 bases between. From germline, CDR1 is LNHDA and CDR2 SQIVND (reference sequence). The CDR3 length is 14 residues. The CDR3 region has the DNA TGTGCCAGTAGTCAACACATGGGGGCCAACGTCCTGACTTTC. This encodes CASSQHMGANVLTF. Drawing the rest from reference TRBV19 and TRBJ2-6, the complete variable domain is DGGITQSPKYLFRKEGQNVTLSCEQNLNHDAMYWYRQDPGQGLRLIYYSQIVNDFQKGDIAEGYSVSREKKESFPLTVTSAQKNPTAFYLCASSQHMGANVLTFGAGSRLTVL.

The chain's CDR3 is CASSPRGRARWDEQYF. Written as DNA, the CDR3 is TGTGCCAGTAGTCCCCGAGGAAGGGCGCGATGGGACGAGCAGTACTTC. The genes are TRBV19 and TRBJ2-7; D is unresolved. The germline CDR1 and CDR2 sequences are LNHDA and SQIVND (reference sequence). The CDR3 loop spans 16 amino acids. V was trimmed by 5 bases and J by 5 bases, leaving 22 bases between them. Full variable domain (rest looked up from reference TRBV19 and TRBJ2-7): DGGITQSPKYLFRKEGQNVTLSCEQNLNHDAMYWYRQDPGQGLRLIYYSQIVNDFQKGDIAEGYSVSREKKESFPLTVTSAQKNPTAFYLCASSPRGRARWDEQYFGPGTRLTVT.

This clonotype has a single count. The V call is TRBV29-1, the J call TRBJ2-1; D remains ambiguous. The CDR3 runs 13 residues. Trimming pared 4 bases from V and 8 bases from J, leaving 15 bases between. Germline V gene sequence: CDR1 SQVTM, CDR2 ANQGSEA. CDR3 bases: TGCAGCGTTGGATTCAGGTTTAGCCATGAGCAGTTCTTC. This translates into CSVGFRFSHEQFF.

The chain couples TRBV7-2 to TRBJ2-1, with 10 nucleotides matching TRBD2. V shed 0 bases and J 3 bases; nucleotides not matched to a gene: 2. The CDR3 runs to 16 residues. CDR1 is SGHTA and CDR2 is FQGNSA in the germline V gene. For the CDR3, the DNA is TGTGCCAGCAGCTTAGCAGCGGGGGGGATCTACAATGAGCAGTTCTTC. Translating it yields CASSLAAGGIYNEQFF.

The chain employs TRBV23-1 and TRBJ2-7; D unresolved. TRBV23-1 is an ORF; its function is uncertain. The CDR3 length is 13 residues. V was pared by 4 bases and J by 1 base, with 8 bases between. The CDR3 protein is CASSRDPSYEQYF. The CDR3 DNA is TGCGCCAGCAGTCGAGACCCATCCTACGAGCAGTACTTC.

The DNA of the CDR3 is TGTGCCACCAGTGATGGATACAATGAGCAGTTCTTC. Translated: CATSDGYNEQFF. This chain links TRBV24-1 with TRBJ2-1; no definite D call. The CDR3 spans 12 residues. Per the germline V gene, CDR1 is KGHDR and CDR2 is SFDVKD. V was trimmed by 3 bases and J by 4 bases, leaving 3 bases between them.

V and J are TRBV4-1 and TRBJ2-7; a possible D gene is TRBD2 (6 bases). The germline V gene encodes CDR1 MGHRA and CDR2 YSYEKL. The CDR3 is 15 amino acids. V lost 3 bases, J lost 7 bases, and 19 bases lay in between. The CDR3 loop reads CASSHTGTESFEQYF. Here the CDR3 DNA reads TGCGCCAGCAGCCATACCGGGACTGAATCTTTTGAGCAGTACTTC.

The chain has TRBV23-1 and TRBJ2-1; 10 bases line up with TRBD1. TRBV23-1 is noted as an ORF with a role that remains uncertain. Trimming at V came to 0 bases and at J to 3 bases, leaving 2 bases not matched to a gene. This CDR3 spans 16 amino acids. Written as DNA, the CDR3 is TGCGCCAGCAGTCAATCCGGGACAGGGGACTACAATGAGCAGTTCTTC. Protein: CASSQSGTGDYNEQFF.

The CDR3 region has the DNA TGCAGTGCTAGGGAGCGGGGAGGACCTAATGAAAAACTGTTTTTT. Translated: CSARERGGPNEKLFF. The chain has TRBV20-1 and TRBJ1-4; no firm D call. In germline, CDR1 is DFQATT, CDR2 SNEGSKA (reference sequence). Trimming left V 3 bases short and J 3 bases short, with 14 bases between. The CDR3 has 15 residues.

V and J are TRBV13 and TRBJ2-1, with TRBD2 matching over 7 bases. Germline V gives CDR1 PRHDT, CDR2 FYEKMQ (reference sequence). The CDR3 length is 17 residues. V lost 2 bases, J lost 3 bases, and 10 bases stayed unmatched. As DNA, the CDR3 is TGTGCCAGCAGCTTAATAGTGGGTGGGGGGGACTACAATGAGCAGTTCTTC. As protein: CASSLIVGGGDYNEQFF.

This chain joins TRBV29-1 and TRBJ2-7; a possible D gene is TRBD2 (6 bases). CDR1 SQVTM and CDR2 ANQGSEA come from the germline V gene. The V end was cut by 1 base, the J end by 3 bases, with 10 bases between. The CDR3 consists of 13 residues. Here the CDR3 DNA reads TGCAGCGTTGAAGGGTCCGGGGGCTACGAGCAGTACTTC. This codes for CSVEGSGGYEQYF.

The CDR3 DNA follows: TGTGCCAGCAAGAACACGAATAGCAATCAGCCCCAGCATTTT. This codes for CASKNTNSNQPQHF. V and J are TRBV2 and TRBJ1-5; D is uncertain. The germline V gene encodes CDR1 SNHLY and CDR2 FYNNEI. Trimming removed 7 bases at V and 0 bases at J, with 10 bases between. This CDR3 spans 14 amino acids.